The entry below gives a single T cell receptor beta chain sequence along with its context. Time point specified: after neoadjuvant nivolumab, at surgical resection. The sample comes from a study of neoadjuvant anti-PD-1 for oral cavity cancer. Germline V lookup: CDR1 MGHRA, CDR2 YSYEKL. Trimming removed 0 bases from V and 7 bases from J, with 7 bases in between. CDR3 length: 13 amino acids. Repertoires were generated with immunoSEQ multiplex PCR, while TCRdb's copy carries only in-frame clones and drops some. Of about 12,000 clones listed, 60% to 85% were seen once; the top ten hold roughly 2.7%. The source of this sequence is a person between 35 and 79 years old with oral cavity squamous cell carcinoma. This rearrangement joins TRBV4-1 to TRBJ1-3; no reliable D call. The specimen comprised PBMCs, sampled after nivolumab (anti-PD-1) treatment. The CDR3 spells CASSQELGNTIYF. CDR3 nucleotide sequence: TGCGCCAGCAGCCAAGAACTGGGGAACACCATATATTTT.